This T cell receptor beta chain was sequenced for a study of blood T cell dynamics during melanoma immunotherapy. Time point: week 3, after first cycle of checkpoint inhibitor. Prior systemic cancer therapy, immunosuppressant use and other active malignancies excluded patients. TCRdb keeps only in-frame clones here, not all; method: immunoSEQ multiplex PCR. The data contain about 7,300 clones, approximately 80% of them singletons. The CDR3 is 15 amino acids. Germline V gives CDR1 MNHEY, CDR2 SVGAGI. Trimming removed 6 bases from V and 2 bases from J, with 14 bases in between. The TCR was taken from a human donor with melanoma. This specimen was blood, taken from a patient treated with checkpoint blockade. The chain has TRBV6-5 and TRBJ2-1, with a possible D match to TRBD2 (5 bases). The chain's CDR3 is CASSPEGAPYNEQFF. CDR3 DNA: TGTGCCAGCAGCCCCGAGGGTGCACCCTACAATGAGCAGTTCTTC.